This TCR beta chain originates from a study of control samples from healthy donors and cancer patients. Sequenced by immunoSEQ multiplex PCR; TCRdb stores in-frame clones only, minus some. The sample shows around 140,000 clones, 91% of them seen only once. The ends were cut back, 0 bases at V and 6 bases at J, with 14 bases in the middle. The CDR3 sequence is 15 residues long. In germline, CDR1 is LNHNV, CDR2 YYDKDF (reference sequence). Sequencing input: blood. The source is a man aged 18 to 30 in good health. J is TRBJ1-2 and V is TRBV15; perhaps TRBD1 as D (5 bases). CDR3 protein: CATSRDRGVKNGYTF. The CDR3 nucleotides are TGTGCCACCAGCAGAGATCGGGGGGTCAAAAATGGCTACACCTTC.